These T cell receptor beta chains were read from a single sample in a study of CD8 T cells in ankylosing spondylitis. TCRdb processed the 5' RACE reads anew with MiXCR; each CDR3 protein has one entry. The table shows approximately 100,000 distinct CDR3 sequences, with around 24% occurring only once. The sequenced sample consisted of synovial fluid, either unsorted or a sorted T cell fraction (not recorded which). The receptor source for this set is a male donor with ankylosing spondylitis. Both conserved end residues are part of each CDR3. D genes are given only for firm matches. Clone size appears in some rows only: once, few, many, or a class for an expanded clone.

j_call: TRBJ1-1; clone_size: .; d_call: .; v_call: TRBV7-8; cdr3_nt: TGTGCCAGCAGCTTAGAACGGAGAACTATGAACACTGAAGCTTTCTTT; cdr3_aa: CASSLERRTMNTEAFF
j_call: TRBJ1-4; clone_size: few; d_call: TRBD1; v_call: TRBV7-8; cdr3_nt: TGTGCCAGCACCGACAGGGAGGCTAATGAAAAACTGTTTTTT; cdr3_aa: CASTDREANEKLFF
j_call: TRBJ1-5; clone_size: few; d_call: TRBD1; v_call: TRBV27; cdr3_nt: TGTGCCAGCAGTGCGACAGGGCGCCTCAATCAGCCCCAGCATTTT; cdr3_aa: CASSATGRLNQPQHF
j_call: TRBJ1-2; clone_size: .; d_call: TRBD1; v_call: TRBV15; cdr3_nt: TGTGCCACCAGCAGAGGAAAGGGGGCCAGCAACTATGGCTACACCTTC; cdr3_aa: CATSRGKGASNYGYTF
j_call: TRBJ2-3; clone_size: once; d_call: .; v_call: TRBV20-1; cdr3_nt: TGCAGTGCCCCCAGCCCGGGGGCCTCAGATACGCAGTATTTT; cdr3_aa: CSAPSPGASDTQYF
j_call: TRBJ2-4; clone_size: many; d_call: TRBD1; v_call: TRBV10-3; cdr3_nt: TGTGCCATCAGGGGACAGGGGGCGAACATTCAGTACTTC; cdr3_aa: CAIRGQGANIQYF
j_call: TRBJ2-3; clone_size: .; d_call: TRBD2; v_call: TRBV20-1; cdr3_nt: TGCAGTGCCTTAAGCGGGAGTCCAGATACGCAGTATTTT; cdr3_aa: CSALSGSPDTQYF
j_call: TRBJ2-1; clone_size: few; d_call: TRBD2; v_call: TRBV5-1; cdr3_nt: TGCGCCAGCAGGACTAGCGGGAGCAATGAGCAGTTCTTC; cdr3_aa: CASRTSGSNEQFF
j_call: TRBJ2-1; clone_size: once; d_call: TRBD2; v_call: TRBV20-1; cdr3_nt: TGCAGTCCAAGGACTAGCGCCTACAATGAGCAGTTCTTC; cdr3_aa: CSPRTSAYNEQFF
j_call: TRBJ1-1; clone_size: .; d_call: .; v_call: TRBV20-1; cdr3_nt: TGCAGTGCAGGACTCGGCAGTTGGAACACTGAAGCTTTCTTT; cdr3_aa: CSAGLGSWNTEAFF
j_call: TRBJ2-7; clone_size: few; d_call: .; v_call: TRBV5-1; cdr3_nt: TGCGCCAGCAGCTTGGCCGCTGGATACGAGCAGTACTTC; cdr3_aa: CASSLAAGYEQYF
j_call: TRBJ1-5; clone_size: .; d_call: .; v_call: TRBV9; cdr3_nt: TGTGCCAGCAGCTCCTCCGGGATGAGCAATCAGCCCCAGCATTTT; cdr3_aa: CASSSSGMSNQPQHF
j_call: TRBJ2-3; clone_size: .; d_call: .; v_call: TRBV30; cdr3_nt: TGTGCCTGGAGTGTAGGCGGGACGAGGTCAGATACGCAGTATTTT; cdr3_aa: CAWSVGGTRSDTQYF
j_call: TRBJ2-1; clone_size: .; d_call: TRBD2; v_call: TRBV2; cdr3_nt: TGTGCCAGCAGGGGACTAGCGGGAGTGGACAGTGAGCAGTTCTTC; cdr3_aa: CASRGLAGVDSEQFF
j_call: TRBJ2-1; clone_size: few; d_call: TRBD1; v_call: TRBV3-1; cdr3_nt: TGTGCCAGCAGCGACCCCGGGACAGGGGTATACAATGAGCAGTTCTTC; cdr3_aa: CASSDPGTGVYNEQFF
j_call: TRBJ1-1; clone_size: few; d_call: .; v_call: TRBV20-1; cdr3_nt: TGCAGTGCTAGAGATCTTTCTGGGGCTGGCACTGAAGCTTTCTTT; cdr3_aa: CSARDLSGAGTEAFF
j_call: TRBJ2-3; clone_size: .; d_call: .; v_call: TRBV7-9; cdr3_nt: TGTGCCAGCAGTATTGGACTAACCCCCCCCTATACGCAGTATTTT; cdr3_aa: CASSIGLTPPYTQYF
j_call: TRBJ1-1; clone_size: .; d_call: .; v_call: TRBV2; cdr3_nt: TGTGCCAGCAGTGAAGCGGGCACAGGGATGACTGAAGCTTTCTTT; cdr3_aa: CASSEAGTGMTEAFF
j_call: TRBJ1-1; clone_size: .; d_call: TRBD1; v_call: TRBV7-9; cdr3_nt: TGTGCCAGCAGCGATACCCGGGACAGGGTGAACACTGAAGCTTTCTTT; cdr3_aa: CASSDTRDRVNTEAFF
j_call: TRBJ1-6; clone_size: .; d_call: .; v_call: TRBV11-1; cdr3_nt: TGTGCCAGCAGCCGTCTGGGAGGCTCACCCCTCCACTTT; cdr3_aa: CASSRLGGSPLHF
j_call: TRBJ2-6; clone_size: .; d_call: .; v_call: TRBV18; cdr3_nt: TGTGCCAGCTCACGACTACAGGGTGTTGGTGGGGCCAACGTCCTGACTTTC; cdr3_aa: CASSRLQGVGGANVLTF
j_call: TRBJ2-2; clone_size: many; d_call: TRBD1; v_call: TRBV10-3; cdr3_nt: TGTGCCACCCGGACAGGGGTGAGCACCGGGGAGCTGTTTTTT; cdr3_aa: CATRTGVSTGELFF
j_call: TRBJ2-1; clone_size: .; d_call: TRBD1; v_call: TRBV5-1; cdr3_nt: TGCGCCAGCAGCTTGGCCATCAGGGGGCCTGGTGATGAGCAGTTCTTC; cdr3_aa: CASSLAIRGPGDEQFF
j_call: TRBJ2-1; clone_size: once; d_call: .; v_call: TRBV7-2; cdr3_nt: TGTGCCAGCAGCTTAAGGTACCAGACCAATGAGCAGTTCTTC; cdr3_aa: CASSLRYQTNEQFF
j_call: TRBJ2-1; clone_size: .; d_call: .; v_call: TRBV24-1; cdr3_nt: TGTGCCACCAGTGATGCGGGCCGCTCCTACAATGAGCAGTTCTTC; cdr3_aa: CATSDAGRSYNEQFF
j_call: TRBJ2-3; clone_size: .; d_call: .; v_call: TRBV2; cdr3_nt: TGTGCCGGGCTACGCCTTTCGACAGATACGCAGTATTTT; cdr3_aa: CAGLRLSTDTQYF
j_call: TRBJ2-3; clone_size: many; d_call: .; v_call: TRBV2; cdr3_nt: TGTGCCAGCAGTGAAGCGCAGGGGATTCGGGATACGCAGTATTTT; cdr3_aa: CASSEAQGIRDTQYF
j_call: TRBJ2-4; clone_size: many; d_call: .; v_call: TRBV10-1; cdr3_nt: TGCGCCAGCAGTGAGGAGGGTATCAAAAACATTCAGTACTTC; cdr3_aa: CASSEEGIKNIQYF
j_call: TRBJ1-3; clone_size: many; d_call: .; v_call: TRBV5-1; cdr3_nt: TGCGCCAGCAGCTTGGTTCCCACAGGGTCTTCTGGAAACACCATATATTTT; cdr3_aa: CASSLVPTGSSGNTIYF
j_call: TRBJ1-1; clone_size: few; d_call: TRBD1; v_call: TRBV2; cdr3_nt: TGTGCCAGCAGTGAAGACAGGGGGTGGACTGAAGCTTTCTTT; cdr3_aa: CASSEDRGWTEAFF
j_call: TRBJ2-7; clone_size: .; d_call: .; v_call: TRBV12-3/TRBV12-4; cdr3_nt: TGTGCCAGCGGGAGGCGATCCTACGAGCAGTACTTC; cdr3_aa: CASGRRSYEQYF
j_call: TRBJ1-2; clone_size: .; d_call: TRBD1; v_call: TRBV6-2/TRBV6-3; cdr3_nt: TGTGCCAGCATCAGACGGGACAGCTTCTATGGCTACACCTTC; cdr3_aa: CASIRRDSFYGYTF
j_call: TRBJ2-7; clone_size: many; d_call: TRBD2; v_call: TRBV4-2; cdr3_nt: TGTGCCAGCAGCCAAGGCCCAGCGGGAGGCGAGCAGTACTTC; cdr3_aa: CASSQGPAGGEQYF
j_call: TRBJ2-3; clone_size: many; d_call: .; v_call: TRBV10-3; cdr3_nt: TGTGCCATCAGGACCGGGACTAGCACAGATACGCAGTATTTT; cdr3_aa: CAIRTGTSTDTQYF
j_call: TRBJ2-3; clone_size: .; d_call: TRBD1; v_call: TRBV27; cdr3_nt: TGTGCCAGCAGCCGAATCTGGACAGGGCGTTCAGATACGCAGTATTTT; cdr3_aa: CASSRIWTGRSDTQYF
j_call: TRBJ1-1; clone_size: many; d_call: .; v_call: TRBV7-2; cdr3_nt: TGTGCCAGCAGCTTAATGGGGAACACTGAAGCTTTCTTT; cdr3_aa: CASSLMGNTEAFF
j_call: TRBJ2-5; clone_size: few; d_call: TRBD1; v_call: TRBV18; cdr3_nt: TGTGCCAGCTCACCACCCGCCAGGGGGCGAGAGACCCAGTACTTC; cdr3_aa: CASSPPARGRETQYF
j_call: TRBJ1-1; clone_size: once; d_call: TRBD1; v_call: TRBV20-1; cdr3_nt: TGCAGTGCTCCACAGGGGAAGAACACTGAAGCTTTCTTT; cdr3_aa: CSAPQGKNTEAFF
j_call: TRBJ2-7; clone_size: few; d_call: .; v_call: TRBV28; cdr3_nt: TGTGCCAGCACGCTGGGGGGGCTTGGGTACGAGCAGTACTTC; cdr3_aa: CASTLGGLGYEQYF
j_call: TRBJ1-1; clone_size: few; d_call: .; v_call: TRBV18; cdr3_nt: TGTGCCAGCTCACAGGGGTTGGACACTGAAGCTTTCTTT; cdr3_aa: CASSQGLDTEAFF
j_call: TRBJ1-4; clone_size: .; d_call: .; v_call: TRBV5-6; cdr3_nt: TGTGCCAGCAGCTTTGCCAGGGCCAACACTAATGAAAAACTGTTTTTT; cdr3_aa: CASSFARANTNEKLFF
j_call: TRBJ2-1; clone_size: .; d_call: TRBD1; v_call: TRBV11-2; cdr3_nt: TGTGCCAGCAGCCCCCGGACAGGGGGCTACACCGAGCAGTTCTTC; cdr3_aa: CASSPRTGGYTEQFF
j_call: TRBJ2-3; clone_size: .; d_call: .; v_call: TRBV20-1; cdr3_nt: TGCAGTGCTAGAGGAAGGAGCATACCGGGGCGCACAGATACGCAGTATTTT; cdr3_aa: CSARGRSIPGRTDTQYF
j_call: TRBJ1-1; clone_size: few; d_call: TRBD1; v_call: TRBV6-1; cdr3_nt: TGTGCCAGCAGGGTGACAGGGCCGCCAGCCCTGAACACTGAAGCTTTCTTT; cdr3_aa: CASRVTGPPALNTEAFF
j_call: TRBJ1-5; clone_size: .; d_call: TRBD1; v_call: TRBV24-1; cdr3_nt: TGTGCCACCAGTACGGGACAGTTGGATGATCAGCCCCAGCATTTT; cdr3_aa: CATSTGQLDDQPQHF
j_call: TRBJ2-2; clone_size: .; d_call: .; v_call: TRBV7-9; cdr3_nt: TGTGCCAGCAGCTTAGAAGACAGGCGTACCGGGGAGCTGTTTTTT; cdr3_aa: CASSLEDRRTGELFF
j_call: TRBJ1-1; clone_size: .; d_call: .; v_call: TRBV12-3/TRBV12-4; cdr3_nt: TGTGCCAGCAGTCGCGGACAGCCCATGAACACTGAAGCTTTCTTT; cdr3_aa: CASSRGQPMNTEAFF
j_call: TRBJ2-5; clone_size: .; d_call: .; v_call: TRBV5-5; cdr3_nt: TGTGCCAGCAGCTTCTGGTTGGAAGAGACCCAGTACTTC; cdr3_aa: CASSFWLEETQYF
j_call: TRBJ1-5; clone_size: .; d_call: TRBD1; v_call: TRBV5-6; cdr3_nt: TGTGCCAGCAGCCGTAAAACAGGGGTGGGCAATCAGCCCCAGCATTTT; cdr3_aa: CASSRKTGVGNQPQHF
j_call: TRBJ2-2; clone_size: .; d_call: TRBD1; v_call: TRBV5-1; cdr3_nt: TGCGCCAGCAGCTTGACAGGGGATCGGGAGCTGTTTTTT; cdr3_aa: CASSLTGDRELFF
j_call: TRBJ2-3; clone_size: .; d_call: TRBD1; v_call: TRBV3-1; cdr3_nt: TGTGCCAGCAGCCAAGCCAGCCGACAGGGGGCTTCGGATACGCAGTATTTT; cdr3_aa: CASSQASRQGASDTQYF
j_call: TRBJ2-5; clone_size: .; d_call: .; v_call: TRBV10-1; cdr3_nt: TGCGCCAGCAGTGACGGGGAGACCCAGTACTTC; cdr3_aa: CASSDGETQYF
j_call: TRBJ2-1; clone_size: .; d_call: TRBD2; v_call: TRBV7-9; cdr3_nt: TGTGCCAGCAGTGGTAGCGGGAGCTACAATGAGCAGTTCTTC; cdr3_aa: CASSGSGSYNEQFF
j_call: TRBJ2-1; clone_size: .; d_call: TRBD2; v_call: TRBV10-1; cdr3_nt: TGCGCCAGCAGTAAGCGGGACTCAATTTCGGAGCAGTTCTTC; cdr3_aa: CASSKRDSISEQFF
j_call: TRBJ2-7; clone_size: .; d_call: TRBD1; v_call: TRBV28; cdr3_nt: TGTGCCAGCAGTCCCACAGGGGGCGGCGAGCAGTACTTC; cdr3_aa: CASSPTGGGEQYF
j_call: TRBJ2-5; clone_size: many; d_call: TRBD2; v_call: TRBV3-1; cdr3_nt: TGTGCCAGCAGCCAAGGCCTAGCGGGAGGAGAGACCCAGTACTTC; cdr3_aa: CASSQGLAGGETQYF
j_call: TRBJ2-2; clone_size: many; d_call: TRBD1; v_call: TRBV2; cdr3_nt: TGTGCCAGCAGTCTACAGGGGGGAAACACCGGGGAGCTGTTTTTT; cdr3_aa: CASSLQGGNTGELFF
j_call: TRBJ2-7; clone_size: many; d_call: .; v_call: TRBV5-1; cdr3_nt: TGCGCCAGCAGTGGGTTTAGCGCAAGCTCCTACGAGCAGTACTTC; cdr3_aa: CASSGFSASSYEQYF
j_call: TRBJ1-6; clone_size: few; d_call: .; v_call: TRBV12-3/TRBV12-4; cdr3_nt: TGTGCCAGCAGTTATAAACTTGATTCACCCCTCCACTTT; cdr3_aa: CASSYKLDSPLHF